Sequencing of this T cell receptor (beta chain) was carried out in a study of shared clonotypes between healthy human individuals. As defined, naive CD8 cells were CD45RO-negative and positively selected for CCR7, with terminally differentiated effector memory CD45RA+ cells excluded. This CDR3 spans 14 amino acids. The germline CDR1 and CDR2 sequences are SGHNT and YYREEE (reference sequence). V shed 4 bases and J shed 0 bases, with 11 bases lying between them. The protocol was immunoSEQ multiplex PCR, while the TCRdb copy is restricted to in-frame clones and leaves out a portion. The sample holds hundreds of thousands of clones, 85% to 95% seen once.

Specimen: naive CD8+ T cells sorted from blood. The clonotype comes from a woman aged 25 to 39 in good health. The chain employs TRBV5-4 and TRBJ2-7; D unresolved. The CDR3 nucleotides are TGTGCCAGCAGCCCTGAGATTAGCTCCTACGAGCAGTACTTC. Encoded protein: CASSPEISSYEQYF.